Below, 14 T cell receptor beta chains from the same sample are listed, as sequenced in a study of cytomegalovirus exposure and HLA in healthy donors (dated by TCRdb to 2016 to 2017). Library creation used the immunoSEQ multiplex PCR assay. The multiplex PCR relied on a mix of 60 forward primers for TCR Vbeta segments and 13 reverse primers for TCR Jbeta segments. Drawn from immuneACCESS, this table holds only the in-frame rearrangements with V and J called that TCRdb kept. Clones are partly lost; checked studies trace under half to an unresolved V gene and leave the rest unexplained. The sample yields some 150,000 clones; roughly three quarters were counted once. Of the sample, about 1.1% falls within the top ten clones. Sample: PBMCs. All receptors come from a male donor in good health and CMV-seronegative.

V gene TRBV13 combines with J gene TRBJ1-1; D call uncertain. Trimming took 5 bases from V and 1 from J, leaving 8 bases between them. This CDR3 comprises 13 residues. Germline CDR1 PRHDT, CDR2 FYEKMQ (reference sequence). The CDR3, as DNA: TGTGCCAGCAGCAGAGGTACGAACACTGAAGCTTTCTTT. Its protein is CASSRGTNTEAFF.

The rearrangement links TRBV9 to TRBJ2-3, with D perhaps matching TRBD1 (5 bases). Trimming removed 0 bases from V and 2 bases from J, with 10 bases in between. Germline lookup yields CDR1 SGDLS and CDR2 YYNGEE. This CDR3 has 15 residues. Written as DNA, the CDR3 is TGTGCCAGCAGCGTAGATATCAGGGTCACAGATACGCAGTATTTT. Residues: CASSVDIRVTDTQYF.

The chain has TRBV19 and TRBJ2-6, with TRBD2 identical over 7 bases. The V gene end was trimmed by 0 bases and the J gene end by 0 bases; junction bases not matched to a gene: 8. Germline V gives CDR1 LNHDA, CDR2 SQIVND (reference sequence). This CDR3 has 19 amino acids. Here the CDR3 reads CASSIDGRGRNSGANVLTF. CDR3 bases: TGTGCCAGTAGTATAGATGGGAGGGGCAGGAACTCTGGGGCCAACGTCCTGACTTTC.

The rearrangement joins TRBV9 to TRBJ2-2, with a weak D call TRBD1 (6 bases). V was cut by 5 bases and J by 4 bases, with 18 bases left in between. Germline CDR1 is SGDLS and CDR2 is YYNGEE. The CDR3 totals 16 residues. CDR3 sequence reads: CASSPSIDRPTGELFF. The CDR3 nucleotides are TGTGCCAGCAGTCCCTCCATCGACAGGCCCACCGGGGAGCTGTTTTTT.

The chain is built from TRBV7-9 and TRBJ1-6, with a weak D call TRBD1 (5 bases). The germline V and J ends were trimmed by 1 base and 6 bases, with 7 bases remaining between them. The CDR3 sequence is 14 residues long. The germline gives CDR1 SEHNR, CDR2 FQNEAQ (reference sequence). The CDR3 sequence is CASSLGQPNSPLHF. In DNA form, the CDR3 reads TGTGCCAGCAGCTTAGGACAGCCTAATTCACCCCTCCACTTT.

The rearrangement uses TRBV2 and TRBJ2-1, with a weak D call TRBD1 (5 bases). Germline V CDR1 and CDR2: SNHLY, FYNNEI. The CDR3 runs 14 residues. The V end was cut by 7 bases, the J end by 7 bases, with 17 bases between. The CDR3 DNA reads as TGTGCCAGCACCCGAAGGGGTACAGGAAATGAGCAGTTCTTC. Amino acids: CASTRRGTGNEQFF.

In this sample, this clone turned up a few times. The J gene is TRBJ2-7, the V gene TRBV6-5, with D possibly TRBD2 on 5 matching bases. The length of the CDR3 is 15 residues. Germline V gene data show CDR1 as MNHEY and CDR2 as SVGAGI. V gave up 2 bases and J gave up 0 bases, with 11 bases separating them. DNA for the CDR3: TGTGCCAGCAGTTACGAGGGCGGCTTCTCCTACGAGCAGTACTTC. It translates to CASSYEGGFSYEQYF.

The chain has TRBV9 and TRBJ2-5; D is unclear. This CDR3 is 13 amino acids long. The germline V and J ends were trimmed by 4 bases and 4 bases, with 11 bases remaining between them. Germline CDR1 is SGDLS and CDR2 is YYNGEE. DNA of the CDR3: TGTGCCAGCAGCCCGAGACTGGCAGAGACCCAGTACTTC. Its protein product is CASSPRLAETQYF.

The V and J genes are TRBV25-1 and TRBJ1-2, with TRBD1 matching over 7 bases. This CDR3 is built from 15 residues. Trimming at V came to 1 base and at J to 7 bases, leaving 9 bases not matched to a gene. CDR1 is MGHDK, CDR2 SYGVNS, per germline. The CDR3 region is CASSESGTGESGYTF. The CDR3 DNA is TGTGCCAGCAGTGAATCAGGCACAGGGGAGAGTGGCTACACCTTC.

The chain couples TRBV6-5 to TRBJ2-2, with 8 nucleotides matching TRBD1. The CDR3 spans 14 residues. J lost 5 bases, V lost 8 bases, and 7 bases had no gene match. CDR1 MNHEY and CDR2 SVGAGI come from the germline V gene. The DNA of the CDR3 is TGTGCCAGCCTGTGGACAGGGCGGACCGGGGAGCTGTTTTTT. It codes for CASLWTGRTGELFF.

This clone has only one observation. CDR3 residues: CASMSAGHEQFF. The DNA for the CDR3 is TGTGCCAGCATGTCTGCGGGGCATGAGCAGTTCTTC. J is TRBJ2-1 and V is TRBV7-2, with D perhaps matching TRBD2 (6 bases). CDR1 and CDR2 from the germline V gene are SGHTA and FQGNSA. The V and J ends lost 7 bases and 8 bases respectively, with 12 bases between them. The CDR3 contains 12 residues.

The chain joins TRBV4-2 to TRBJ1-6; tentatively, D is TRBD1 (5 bases). The CDR3 runs 15 residues. Trimming cost V 4 bases and J 8 bases, with 15 bases left between them. The V gene's germline CDR1 is LGHNA and CDR2 YNFKEQ. Written as DNA, the CDR3 is TGTGCCAGCAGCCTGCAGGGTACCACGGATTCACCCCTCCACTTT. It translates to CASSLQGTTDSPLHF.

V usage is TRBV7-8 and J usage is TRBJ1-2; D unclear. Trimming pared 8 bases from V and 8 bases from J, leaving 18 bases between. Germline V CDR1 and CDR2: SGHVS, FQNEAQ. This CDR3 has 13 amino acids. CDR3 DNA: TGTGCCAGCGCTCCAGGTTTCGATCTCGGCTACACCTTC. Translation gives CASAPGFDLGYTF. The complete variable domain, with remaining parts taken from reference TRBV7-8 and TRBJ1-2, reads GAGVSQSPRYKVAKRGQDVALRCDPISGHVSLFWYQQALGQGPEFLTYFQNEAQLDKSGLPSDRFFAERPEGSVSTLKIQRTQQEDSAVYLCASAPGFDLGYTFGSGTRLTVV.

This clone was detected only a few times. V usage is TRBV11-3 and J usage is TRBJ1-6; tentatively, D is TRBD1 (6 bases). V lost 3 bases to trimming and J lost 7 bases, with 10 bases between them. CDR3 length equals 14 residues. Germline V gene sequence: CDR1 SGHNT, CDR2 YENEEA. DNA for the CDR3: TGTGCCAGCAGCTTTTACGGACAGAATTCACCCCTCCACTTT. Amino acid sequence: CASSFYGQNSPLHF. The entire variable domain, with the rest obtained from reference TRBV11-3 and TRBJ1-6, is as follows: EAGVVQSPRYKIIEKKQPVAFWCNPISGHNTLYWYLQNLGQGPELLIRYENEEAVDDSQLPKDRFSAERLKGVDSTLKIQPAELGDSAVYLCASSFYGQNSPLHFGNGTRLTVT.